The present T cell receptor beta chain was sequenced within a study of breast tumors, draining lymph nodes, adjacent tissues. The study, taken as a whole, reports: Tumor TCR diversity was below lymph nodes but above nontumor tissue. Tumor and nontumor repertoires were significantly more similar in luminal-like than in basal-like breast cancer. The data were judged consistent with most tumor T cells coming from lymph node and expanding in tumor.

This clonotype was observed many times. What it binds is not known. The lymph nodes were axillary draining lymph nodes from breast cancer patients. TCRdb re-called the multiplex PCR reads with MiXCR, one entry per CDR3 protein. This sample carries 200,000 to 250,000 distinct CDR3 sequences, about 34% of them seen once, and the ten largest clones take 1.2% to 1.5%. The V gene end was trimmed by 5 bases and the J gene end by 1 base; junction bases not matched to a gene: 4. The CDR3 spans 14 residues. Germline-derived CDR1 and CDR2 are SEHNR and FQNEAQ (reference sequence). The V and J genes are TRBV7-9 and TRBJ2-5; TRBD1 aligns across 7 bases. The origin of this receptor is a female donor with breast cancer. Some clones in this sample may be carry-over from other donors' samples. Specimen: axillary lymph node tissue. The chain's CDR3 is CASSPQGLQETQYF. In nucleotides, the CDR3 is TGTGCCAGCAGCCCACAGGGGCTCCAAGAGACCCAGTACTTC.